Detailed here is one T cell receptor beta chain. This clone was recorded only once. The antigen it recognizes is unknown. No per-base quality is available; no much larger clone lies one base away. This sample stems from a study of T cell responses to AZD1222 COVID-19 vaccine (dated by TCRdb to the early 2020s). With regard to the full study: Because spike-specific TCR depth and breadth did not differ between the two schedules, AZD1222 recipients who got a second dose at roughly 4 weeks were pooled with those who got a second dose at roughly 12 weeks. Trial participants were enrolled by age into 18-55, 56-69 and 70-plus year subgroups, with about 150, 28 and 57 TCR-sequenced participants respectively. TCR sequencing was performed for 233 trial participants, of whom around 200 were given two doses of AZD1222 and around 25 were given two doses of MenACWY control vaccine. Study-level results and caveats: Only five to seven AZD1222 recipients were SARS-CoV-2 seropositive at baseline, limiting conclusions about previously exposed vaccinees. Because no day 14 peak-response samples were available, repertoires were characterized only after the peak T cell response. Reportedly, almost half of the unique spike-specific TCRs recognized epitopes lying outside the regions that are mutated in the B.1.351 and B.1.1.7 variants. CD4 TCRs associated with the vaccine covered the entire spike protein, and the dominant responses were in regions 160-218 and 743-854. In the small 56-69-year group, the increase in depth fell short of significance, most likely because of low power. After two AZD1222 doses, both the breadth and the depth of spike-specific TCRs were significantly higher than at day 0 and than in MenACWY recipients. Participants were mostly white British and included more females than males, and it was suggested by the authors that clonal diversity may have been underestimated.

The time point label, read with the paper, signifies: baseline before first vaccination. Vaccinee samples were obtained from the UK trials COV001 and COV002, which included a single-blind randomized controlled phase 2/3 trial of AZD1222 (ChAdOx1 nCoV-19) in healthy adults. For TCRbeta chain sequencing, PBMC samples were collected from trial participants at day 0 and at day 28 after the second dose. V is pared back by 3 bases and J by 3 bases, with 1 base lying between the germline termini. The germline V gene specifies KGHDR as CDR1 and SFDVKD as CDR2. There are 12 amino acids in the CDR3, from cysteine to phenylalanine inclusive. The DNA shown is the 36-base CDR3, in frame from base 1. The CDR3 regions of human TCRbeta chains were analyzed by immunosequencing. Under the source paper's analysis protocol: Repertoire TCRs were matched against a reference library of SARS-CoV-2-specific TCRs generated with the MIRA antigen-specificity platform. Breadth meant the fraction of unique TCRs that were SARS-CoV-2-associated, whereas depth meant the fraction of total T cells that were SARS-CoV-2-associated. Using the MIRA data, every spike-specific TCR was mapped to the spike region that the TCR reacted to and assigned to either a CD4 or a CD8 class. Log10-transformed breadth and depth values were compared by one-way ANOVA with Sidak's multiple comparisons tests. In its TCRdb copy, this immuneACCESS table keeps in-frame sequences only and misses some clones. Where compared with another copy, unresolved V genes explain less than half of these, and the others have no known cause. For V, J and clone size, that table is used; D and trimming come from the DNA. The sample data list 120,000 or so clones, and roughly 90% of these were observed just once. Of the sample, 9.8% is held by the ten largest clones.

The rearrangement combines TRBV24-1 with TRBJ1-4; no confident D gene assignment can be made. This specimen was peripheral blood, taken on day 0 of AZD1222 vaccination. The receptor comes from an adult in good health. The nucleotide sequence is given as TGTGCCACCAGTGATCCTAATGAAAAACTGTTTTTT. The translation is CATSDPNEKLFF.